The entry that follows covers one T cell receptor beta chain sequence. Its specificity is not known. The sample originates from a study of shared clonotypes between healthy human individuals. Data came from immunoSEQ multiplex PCR; TCRdb stores just in-frame clones and leaves some out. Of over 950,000 clones in the sample, approximately 77% were seen once. General observations from the study: Since donors were few, the genetic and exposure-history diversity represented was limited.

The sample taken for sequencing was memory CD4+ T cells from PBMCs. Subset here: CD45RA-negative fraction. This clonotype was obtained from a young man in good health. Some clones in this sample may be carry-over from other donors' samples.

The CDR3 region has the DNA TGTGCCAGTAGCGGTGGGGGTAGCGGGACCATGCCCTACGAGCAGTACTTC. This translates into CASSGGGSGTMPYEQYF. The chain has TRBV19 and TRBJ2-7, with 8 bases lining up with TRBD2. V was clipped by 6 bases and J by 2 bases; unmatched bases: 15. The germline gives CDR1 LNHDA, CDR2 SQIVND (reference sequence). The CDR3 spans 17 residues.